This TCR beta chain was documented in a study of T cells in Graves' hyperthyroidism and ophthalmopathy. Overall study: Initial diagnosis, before any treatment, was when peripheral blood was collected. Study outcomes and limitations: Expanded thyroid clonotypes (above 0.001) were mostly also found in blood.

The sample holds many counts of this clonotype. Its antigen is unknown. Based on clinical symptoms, serum thyroxine and TRAb, thyroid ultrasound and orbital computed tomography, diagnoses were reached. Amplification yielded TCR beta CDR3 regions, with RNA transcripts as the source. Researchers ran a first-round RT-PCR on the TCR CDR3 using the HTBI primer set. From the multiplex PCR reads, TCRdb called clonotypes with MiXCR, one entry per CDR3 protein. The table shows around 300,000 distinct CDR3 sequences, with 25% occurring only once. This CDR3 comprises 15 residues. Germline loops: CDR1 MGHRA, CDR2 YSYEKL. V was cut by 0 bases and J by 5 bases, with 13 bases left in between.

Sequenced input: blood. The TCR sequence derives from a man aged 35-49 years with Graves' hyperthyroidism that later progressed to Graves' ophthalmopathy. The gene calls are TRBV4-1 and TRBJ1-2; a possible D gene is TRBD1 (6 bases). The CDR3 reads CASSQERGAEYGYTF. CDR3 in DNA: TGCGCCAGCAGCCAAGAAAGGGGGGCGGAGTATGGCTACACCTTC.